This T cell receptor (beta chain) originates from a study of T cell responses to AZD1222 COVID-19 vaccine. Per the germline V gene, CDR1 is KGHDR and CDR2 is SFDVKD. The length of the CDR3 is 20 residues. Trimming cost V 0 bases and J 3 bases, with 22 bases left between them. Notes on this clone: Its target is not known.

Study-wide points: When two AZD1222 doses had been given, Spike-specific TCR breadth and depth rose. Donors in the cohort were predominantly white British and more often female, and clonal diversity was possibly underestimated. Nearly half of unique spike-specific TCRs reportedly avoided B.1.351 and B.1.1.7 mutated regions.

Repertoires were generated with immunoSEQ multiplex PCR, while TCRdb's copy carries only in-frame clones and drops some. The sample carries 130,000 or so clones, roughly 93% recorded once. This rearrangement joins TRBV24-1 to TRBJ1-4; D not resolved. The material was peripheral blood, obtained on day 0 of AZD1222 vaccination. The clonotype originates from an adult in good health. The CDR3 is CATSDLGPQALEWANEKLFF. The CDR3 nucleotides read TGTGCCACCAGTGATTTGGGTCCGCAGGCCTTAGAATGGGCTAATGAAAAACTGTTTTTT.